Given below is one T cell receptor beta chain in context. Its antigen is currently unknown. The data are from a study of shared clonotypes between healthy human individuals. Positively selected for CCR7, the CD45RO-negative cells used as naive CD8 cells excluded terminally differentiated effector memory CD45RA+ cells. Clones were sequenced by immunoSEQ multiplex PCR, and TCRdb holds only the in-frame ones, with some missing. The sample yields hundreds of thousands of clones, about 95% seen once. General study points: Non-shared clonotypes showed lower generation probabilities than clonotypes common to all four donors.

The material sequenced was naive CD8+ T cells sorted from blood. The sequence came from a woman in her 30s in good health.

This chain's CDR3 is CASSFRDRVFYSNQPQHF. In DNA form, the CDR3 reads TGTGCCAGCAGCTTTAGAGACAGGGTTTTTTATAGCAATCAGCCCCAGCATTTT. The chain has TRBV5-8 and TRBJ1-5, with 7 nucleotides matching TRBD1. The CDR3 runs 18 residues. The V segment lost 2 bases and the J segment 0 bases; nucleotides outside the gene matches: 11. Germline-derived CDR1 and CDR2 are SGHTS and YDEGEE.